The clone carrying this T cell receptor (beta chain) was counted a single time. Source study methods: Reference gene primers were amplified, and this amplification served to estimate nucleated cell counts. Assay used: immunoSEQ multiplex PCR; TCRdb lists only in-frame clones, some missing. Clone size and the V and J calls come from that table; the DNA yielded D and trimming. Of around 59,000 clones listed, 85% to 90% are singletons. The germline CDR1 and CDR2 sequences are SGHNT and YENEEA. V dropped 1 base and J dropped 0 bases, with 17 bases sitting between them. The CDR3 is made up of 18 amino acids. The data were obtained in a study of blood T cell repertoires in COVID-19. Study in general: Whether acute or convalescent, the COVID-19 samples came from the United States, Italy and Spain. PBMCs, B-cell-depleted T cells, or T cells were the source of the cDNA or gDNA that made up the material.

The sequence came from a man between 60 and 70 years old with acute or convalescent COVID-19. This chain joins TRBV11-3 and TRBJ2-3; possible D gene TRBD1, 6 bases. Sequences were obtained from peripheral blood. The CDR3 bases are TGTGCCAGCAGCTTAGGGATAACAGGGTCGACCAGCACAGATACGCAGTATTTT. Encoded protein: CASSLGITGSTSTDTQYF.